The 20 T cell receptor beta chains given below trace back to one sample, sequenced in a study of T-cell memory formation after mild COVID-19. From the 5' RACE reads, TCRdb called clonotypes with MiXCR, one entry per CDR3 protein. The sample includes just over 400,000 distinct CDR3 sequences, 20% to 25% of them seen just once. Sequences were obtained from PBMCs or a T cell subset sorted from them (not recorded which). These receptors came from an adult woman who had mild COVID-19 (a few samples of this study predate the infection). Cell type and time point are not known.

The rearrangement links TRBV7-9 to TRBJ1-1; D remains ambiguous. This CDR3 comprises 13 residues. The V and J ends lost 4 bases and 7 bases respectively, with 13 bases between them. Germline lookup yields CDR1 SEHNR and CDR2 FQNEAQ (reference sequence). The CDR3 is CASSWETVGEAFF. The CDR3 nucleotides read TGTGCCAGCAGCTGGGAAACCGTCGGTGAAGCTTTCTTT. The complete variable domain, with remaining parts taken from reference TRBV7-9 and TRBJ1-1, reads DTGVSQNPRHKITKRGQNVTFRCDPISEHNRLYWYRQTLGQGPEFLTYFQNEAQLEKSRLLSDRFSAERPKGSFSTLEIQRTEQGDSAMYLCASSWETVGEAFFGQGTRLTVV.

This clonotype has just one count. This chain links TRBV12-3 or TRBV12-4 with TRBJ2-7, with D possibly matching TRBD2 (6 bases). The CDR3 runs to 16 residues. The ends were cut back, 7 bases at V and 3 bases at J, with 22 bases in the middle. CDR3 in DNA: TGTGCCAGCAATTTCCCCTCGACTAGACTCTACTACGAGCAGTACTTC. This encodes CASNFPSTRLYYEQYF.

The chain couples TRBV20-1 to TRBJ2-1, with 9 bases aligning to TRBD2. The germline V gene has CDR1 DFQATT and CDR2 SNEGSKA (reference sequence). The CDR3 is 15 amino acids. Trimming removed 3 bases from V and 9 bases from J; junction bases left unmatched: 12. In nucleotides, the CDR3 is TGCAGTGCTAGTGTGCCTAGCGGGATTGCTGGTGAGCAGTTCTTC. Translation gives CSASVPSGIAGEQFF.

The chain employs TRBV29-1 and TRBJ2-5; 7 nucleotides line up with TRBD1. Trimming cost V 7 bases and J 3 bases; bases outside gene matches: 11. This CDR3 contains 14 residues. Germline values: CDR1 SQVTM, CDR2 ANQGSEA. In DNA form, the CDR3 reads TGCAGCGCGGTCCCCGGGACAGCCAAAGAGACCCAGTACTTC. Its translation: CSAVPGTAKETQYF.

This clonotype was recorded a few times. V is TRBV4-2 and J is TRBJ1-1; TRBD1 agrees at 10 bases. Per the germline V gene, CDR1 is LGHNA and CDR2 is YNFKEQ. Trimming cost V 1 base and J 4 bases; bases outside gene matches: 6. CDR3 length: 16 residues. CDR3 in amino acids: CASSQGQGARGTEAFF. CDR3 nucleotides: TGTGCCAGCAGCCAAGGACAGGGGGCGAGGGGCACTGAAGCTTTCTTT.

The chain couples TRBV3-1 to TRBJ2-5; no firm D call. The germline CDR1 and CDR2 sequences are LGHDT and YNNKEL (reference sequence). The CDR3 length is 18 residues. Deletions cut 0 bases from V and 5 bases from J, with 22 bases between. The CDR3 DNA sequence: TGTGCCAGCAGCCAAGATCTCGGACCCTATCCAGTACCGGAGACCCAGTACTTC. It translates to CASSQDLGPYPVPETQYF.

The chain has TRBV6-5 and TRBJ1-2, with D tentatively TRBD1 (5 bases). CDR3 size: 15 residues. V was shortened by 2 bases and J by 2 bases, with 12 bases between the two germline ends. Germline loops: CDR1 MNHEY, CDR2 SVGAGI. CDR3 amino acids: CASSYGWGRNYGYTF. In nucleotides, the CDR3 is TGTGCCAGCAGTTACGGTTGGGGCCGAAACTATGGCTACACCTTC.

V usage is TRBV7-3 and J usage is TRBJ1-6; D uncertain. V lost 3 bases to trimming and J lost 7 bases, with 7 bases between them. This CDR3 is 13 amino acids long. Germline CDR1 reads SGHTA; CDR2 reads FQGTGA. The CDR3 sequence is CASSLSRNSPLHF. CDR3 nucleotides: TGTGCCAGCAGCTTGTCCCGGAATTCACCCCTCCACTTT. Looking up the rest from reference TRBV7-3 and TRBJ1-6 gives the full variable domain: GAGVSQTPSNKVTEKGKYVELRCDPISGHTALYWYRQSLGQGPEFLIYFQGTGAADDSGLPNDRFFAVRPEGSVSTLKIQRTERGDSAVYLCASSLSRNSPLHFGNGTRLTVT.

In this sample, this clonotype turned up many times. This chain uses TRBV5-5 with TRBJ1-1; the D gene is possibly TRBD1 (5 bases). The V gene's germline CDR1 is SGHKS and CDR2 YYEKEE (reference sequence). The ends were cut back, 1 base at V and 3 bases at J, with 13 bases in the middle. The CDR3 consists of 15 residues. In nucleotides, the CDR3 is TGTGCCAGCAGCTTGATTGGGGCTTGGGACACTGAAGCTTTCTTT. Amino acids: CASSLIGAWDTEAFF.

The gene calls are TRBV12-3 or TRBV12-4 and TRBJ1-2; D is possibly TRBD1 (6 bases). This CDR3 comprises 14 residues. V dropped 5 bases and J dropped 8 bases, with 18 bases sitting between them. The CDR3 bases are TGTGCCAGCAGTCCCCTCGGGGGCGTGAAAGGCTACACCTTC. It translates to CASSPLGGVKGYTF.

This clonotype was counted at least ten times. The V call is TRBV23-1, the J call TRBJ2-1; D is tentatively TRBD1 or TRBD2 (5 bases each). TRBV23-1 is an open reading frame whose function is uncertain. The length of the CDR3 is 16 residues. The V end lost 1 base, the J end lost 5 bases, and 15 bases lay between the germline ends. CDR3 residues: CASSQYGTEMDNEQFF. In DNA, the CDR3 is TGCGCCAGCAGTCAATACGGGACCGAAATGGACAATGAGCAGTTCTTC.

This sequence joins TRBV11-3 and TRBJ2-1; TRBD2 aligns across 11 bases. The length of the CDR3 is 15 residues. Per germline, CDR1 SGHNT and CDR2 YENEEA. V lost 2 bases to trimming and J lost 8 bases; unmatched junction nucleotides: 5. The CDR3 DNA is TGTGCCAGCAGCTTATTGGGTAGCGGGAGGGATGAGCAGTTCTTC. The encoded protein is CASSLLGSGRDEQFF.

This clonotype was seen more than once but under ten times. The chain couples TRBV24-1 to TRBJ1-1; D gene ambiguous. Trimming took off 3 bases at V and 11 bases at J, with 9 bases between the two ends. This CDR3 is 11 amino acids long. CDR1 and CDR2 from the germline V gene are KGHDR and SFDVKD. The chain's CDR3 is CATSDIREAFF. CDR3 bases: TGTGCCACCAGTGATATCAGAGAGGCTTTCTTT.

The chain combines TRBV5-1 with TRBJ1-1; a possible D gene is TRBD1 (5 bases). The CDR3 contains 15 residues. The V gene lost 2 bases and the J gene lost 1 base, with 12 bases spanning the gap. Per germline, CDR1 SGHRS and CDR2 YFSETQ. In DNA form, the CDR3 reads TGCGCCAGCAGCTTAGGGGCACAGGAGAACACTGAAGCTTTCTTT. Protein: CASSLGAQENTEAFF.

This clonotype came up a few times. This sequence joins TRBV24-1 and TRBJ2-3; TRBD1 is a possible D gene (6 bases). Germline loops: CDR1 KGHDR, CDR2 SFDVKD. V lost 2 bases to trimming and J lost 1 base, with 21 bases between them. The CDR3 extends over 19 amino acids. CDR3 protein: CATSDSSGLDSLGTDTQYF. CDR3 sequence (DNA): TGTGCCACCAGTGATTCCTCTGGGTTGGACAGTCTAGGCACAGATACGCAGTATTTT.

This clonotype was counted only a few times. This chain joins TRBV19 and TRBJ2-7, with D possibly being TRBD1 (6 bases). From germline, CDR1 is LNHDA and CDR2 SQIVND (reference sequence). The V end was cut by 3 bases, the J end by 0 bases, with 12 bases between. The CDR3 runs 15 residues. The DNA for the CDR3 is TGTGCCAGTAGTATCACCTTGGACAGCTCCTACGAGCAGTACTTC. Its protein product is CASSITLDSSYEQYF.

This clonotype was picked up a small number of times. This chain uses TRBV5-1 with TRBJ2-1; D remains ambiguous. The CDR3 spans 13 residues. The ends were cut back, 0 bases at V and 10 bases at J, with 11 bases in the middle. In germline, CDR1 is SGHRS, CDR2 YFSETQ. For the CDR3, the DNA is TGCGCCAGCAGCTTGGATACTGGGTGGGAGCAGTTCTTC. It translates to CASSLDTGWEQFF.

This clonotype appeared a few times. The CDR3 nucleotides read TGCAGCGTAGTCGCTCTAGCGGGAGGTCTACCCAATGAGCAGTTCTTC. Residues: CSVVALAGGLPNEQFF. This chain links TRBV29-1 with TRBJ2-1, with 11 positions matching TRBD2. Germline V CDR1 and CDR2: SQVTM, ANQGSEA. The CDR3 has 16 residues. V was pared by 6 bases and J by 6 bases, with 13 bases of the junction left unmatched.

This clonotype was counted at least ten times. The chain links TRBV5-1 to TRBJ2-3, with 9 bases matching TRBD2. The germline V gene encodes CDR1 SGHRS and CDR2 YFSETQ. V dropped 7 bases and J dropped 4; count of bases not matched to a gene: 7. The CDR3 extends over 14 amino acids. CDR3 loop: CASCSLAGADTQYF. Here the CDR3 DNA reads TGCGCCAGCTGCAGCTTAGCGGGGGCAGATACGCAGTATTTT. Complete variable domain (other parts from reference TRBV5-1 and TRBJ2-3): KAGVTQTPRYLIKTRGQQVTLSCSPISGHRSVSWYQQTPGQGLQFLFEYFSETQRNKGNFPGRFSGRQFSNSRSEMNVSTLELGDSALYLCASCSLAGADTQYFGPGTRLTVL.

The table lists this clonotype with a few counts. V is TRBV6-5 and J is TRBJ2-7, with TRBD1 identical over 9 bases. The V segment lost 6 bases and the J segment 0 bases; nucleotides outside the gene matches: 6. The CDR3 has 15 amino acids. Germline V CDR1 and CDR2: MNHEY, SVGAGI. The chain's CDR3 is CASRKPGQGSYEQYF. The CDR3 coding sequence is TGTGCCAGCAGAAAACCGGGACAGGGCTCCTACGAGCAGTACTTC.